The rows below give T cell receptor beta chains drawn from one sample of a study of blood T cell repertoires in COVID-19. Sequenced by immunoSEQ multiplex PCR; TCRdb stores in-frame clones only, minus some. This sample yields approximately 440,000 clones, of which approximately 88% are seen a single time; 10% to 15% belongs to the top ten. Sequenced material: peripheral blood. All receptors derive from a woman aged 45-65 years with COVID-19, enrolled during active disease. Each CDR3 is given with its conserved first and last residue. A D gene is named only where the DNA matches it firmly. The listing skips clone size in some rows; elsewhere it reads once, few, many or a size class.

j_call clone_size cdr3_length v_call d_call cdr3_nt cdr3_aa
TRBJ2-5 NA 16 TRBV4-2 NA TGTGCCAGCAGCCAAGGTCCGGCTAACGGGGAAGAGACCCAGTACTTC CASSQGPANGEETQYF
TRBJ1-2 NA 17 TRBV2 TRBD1 TGTGCCAGCAGGGACCGGACAGGGAGGGAACATAACTATGGCTACACCTTC CASRDRTGREHNYGYTF
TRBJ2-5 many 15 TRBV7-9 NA TGTGCCAGCAGTTACATGACAGGATGGGAAGAGACCCAGTACTTC CASSYMTGWEETQYF
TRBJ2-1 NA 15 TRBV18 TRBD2 TGTGCCAGCTGCGCGGGGCGGGGGGGCCGCGATGAGCAGTTCTTC CASCAGRGGRDEQFF
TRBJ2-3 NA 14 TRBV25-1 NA TGTGCCAGCAGTGATCCTGGAGTAAAAGATACGCAGTATTTT CASSDPGVKDTQYF
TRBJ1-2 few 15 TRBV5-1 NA TGCGCCAGCAGCTTACAGGGAGACGGGTTGGGGGGCTACACCTTC CASSLQGDGLGGYTF
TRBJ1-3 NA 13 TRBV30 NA TGTGCCTGGAGCGGGCAGGCCAACAGGGCCATATATTTT CAWSGQANRAIYF
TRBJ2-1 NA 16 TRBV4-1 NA TGCGCCAGCAGCCAAGGGTTAAGGGGAAGTAACAATGAGCAGTTCTTC CASSQGLRGSNNEQFF
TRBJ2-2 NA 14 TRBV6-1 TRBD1 TGTGCCAGCAGTGAAGACAGGGGAAGCGGGGAGCTGTTTTTT CASSEDRGSGELFF
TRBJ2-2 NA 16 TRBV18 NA TGTGCCAGCTCACCACCGGCACGGGAGAACACCGGGGAGCTGTTTTTT CASSPPARENTGELFF
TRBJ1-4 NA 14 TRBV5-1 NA TGCGCCAGCAGCTCCGCCAACGACAGGGAAAAACTGTTTTTT CASSSANDREKLFF
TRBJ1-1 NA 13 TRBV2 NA TGTGCCAGCAGGGCAACAAGAAACACTGAAGCTTTCTTT CASRATRNTEAFF
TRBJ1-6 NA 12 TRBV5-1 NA TGCGCCAGCAGCTTCGGGGATTCACCCCTCCACTTT CASSFGDSPLHF
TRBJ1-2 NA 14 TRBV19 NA TGTGCCAGTAGTAGTCCGGGGGAGGCCTATGGCTACACCTTC CASSSPGEAYGYTF
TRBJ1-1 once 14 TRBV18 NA TGTGCCAGCTCACTTCTAGACCTTGACACTGAAGCTTTCTTT CASSLLDLDTEAFF
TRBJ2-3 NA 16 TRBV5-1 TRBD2 TGCGCCAGCAGCTGGGGACTAGCGGGGATACAGGATACGCAGTATTTT CASSWGLAGIQDTQYF
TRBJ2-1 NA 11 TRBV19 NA TGTGCCAGTAGTTTCGGAGTTGAGCAGTTCTTC CASSFGVEQFF
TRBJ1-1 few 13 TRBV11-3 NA TGTGCCAGCAGCCATGGCAGGGACACTGAAGCTTTCTTT CASSHGRDTEAFF
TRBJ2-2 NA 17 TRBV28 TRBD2 TGTGCCAGCAGGTTCTCAGGACTAGCGGGGGAAACCGGGGAGCTGTTTTTT CASRFSGLAGETGELFF
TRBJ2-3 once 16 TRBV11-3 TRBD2 TGTGCCAGCAGCTCTCGGGGGGGCATCGGCACAGATACGCAGTATTTT CASSSRGGIGTDTQYF
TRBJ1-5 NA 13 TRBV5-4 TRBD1 TGTGCCAGCAGCTTTGACAGGGGCCAGCCCCAGCATTTT CASSFDRGQPQHF
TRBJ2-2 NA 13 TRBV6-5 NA TGTGCCAGCCTAGGATTCTTGCCCGGGGAGCTGTTTTTT CASLGFLPGELFF
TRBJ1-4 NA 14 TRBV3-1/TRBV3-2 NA TGTGCCAGCAGCATACAGGGAAATGGAGAAAAACTGTTTTTT CASSIQGNGEKLFF
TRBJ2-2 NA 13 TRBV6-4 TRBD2 TGTGCCAGCCGCCTTAGCGGGACCGGGGAGCTGTTTTTT CASRLSGTGELFF
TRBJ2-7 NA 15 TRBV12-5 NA TGTGCTAGTGGATCCGGGACTGCTAACTCTTACGAGCAGTACTTC CASGSGTANSYEQYF